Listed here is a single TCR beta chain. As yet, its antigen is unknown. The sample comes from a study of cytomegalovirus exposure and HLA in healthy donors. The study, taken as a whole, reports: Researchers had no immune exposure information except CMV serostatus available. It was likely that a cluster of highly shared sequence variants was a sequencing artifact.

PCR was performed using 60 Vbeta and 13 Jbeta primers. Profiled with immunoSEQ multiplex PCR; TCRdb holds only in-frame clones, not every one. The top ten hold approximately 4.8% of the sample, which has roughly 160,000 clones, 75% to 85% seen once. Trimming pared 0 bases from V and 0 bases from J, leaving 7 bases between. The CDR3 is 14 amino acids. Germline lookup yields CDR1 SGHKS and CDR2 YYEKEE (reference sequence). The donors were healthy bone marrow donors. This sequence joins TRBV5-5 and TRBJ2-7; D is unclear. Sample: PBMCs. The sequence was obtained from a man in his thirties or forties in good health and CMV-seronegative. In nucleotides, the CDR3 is TGTGCCAGCAGCTTGGATCGGAGCTCCTACGAGCAGTACTTC. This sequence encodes CASSLDRSSYEQYF.